These 19 T cell receptor beta chains originate from one sample sequenced in a study of shared clonotypes between healthy human individuals. Produced via immunoSEQ multiplex PCR; TCRdb's table is partial and in-frame only. The table lists millions of clones, approximately 94% of them singletons. CD8 cells classed as naive were CD45RO-negative and positively selected for CCR7, excluding terminally differentiated effector memory CD45RA+ cells. Sequenced sample: naive CD8+ T cells sorted from blood. The receptors were sampled from a man between 18 and 29 years old in good health.

The chain carries TRBV28 and TRBJ1-4; tentatively, D is TRBD1 (6 bases). Germline V CDR1 and CDR2: MDHEN, SYDVKM. V lost 4 bases and J lost 1, with 16 bases in between. The CDR3 totals 17 residues. CDR3 coding DNA: TGTGCCAGCAGTTCAGCTCCGGGGGCTGGAACTAATGAAAAACTGTTTTTT. Translation gives CASSSAPGAGTNEKLFF.

This rearrangement joins TRBV27 to TRBJ2-7, with TRBD2 as a possible D gene (5 bases). Germline V gives CDR1 MNHEY, CDR2 SMNVEV (reference sequence). This CDR3 region has 15 residues. Trimming took 5 bases from V and 3 from J, leaving 17 bases between them. In DNA, the CDR3 is TGTGCCAGCAGTCTTGGAGGTTACGGTCACTACGAGCAGTACTTC. This encodes CASSLGGYGHYEQYF.

J is TRBJ1-4 and V is TRBV27; D unclear. This CDR3 region has 16 residues. V shed 5 bases and J shed 3 bases, with 16 bases lying between them. The germline gives CDR1 MNHEY, CDR2 SMNVEV (reference sequence). The CDR3 coding sequence is TGTGCCAGCAGTACCCGATGGATGAGCGCTAATGAAAAACTGTTTTTT. It translates to CASSTRWMSANEKLFF.

This chain connects TRBV5-1 to TRBJ2-2, with 9 positions matching TRBD2. V trimming: 4 bases; J trimming: 6 bases; junction bases outside the gene matches: 7. CDR1 is SGHRS, CDR2 YFSETQ, per germline. The CDR3 spans 15 residues. DNA of the CDR3: TGCGCCAGCAGCATAGACGGACTAGCGTCCGGGGAGCTGTTTTTT. Translation gives CASSIDGLASGELFF.

This clone was counted once. J is TRBJ2-1 and V is TRBV11-2, with D possibly TRBD1 on 7 matching bases. The V gene lost 0 bases and the J gene lost 12 bases, with 15 bases spanning the gap. The CDR3 covers 14 residues. The V gene's germline CDR1 is SGHAT and CDR2 FQNNGV. CDR3 region: CASSLDQGGFGQFF. The CDR3 bases are TGTGCCAGCAGCTTAGACCAGGGGGGTTTCGGGCAGTTCTTC.

J is TRBJ1-2 and V is TRBV9, with 10 positions matching TRBD1. With V trimmed by 0 bases and J by 6 bases, 5 bases remained unmatched. CDR3 length: 15 amino acids. CDR1 is SGDLS and CDR2 is YYNGEE in the germline V gene. The CDR3 DNA sequence: TGTGCCAGCAGCGTAGATGGGGGACAGGGGAATGGCTACACCTTC. Protein: CASSVDGGQGNGYTF.

This CDR3 is CASSQVSGTDSPLHF. In DNA form, the CDR3 reads TGTGCCAGCAGCCAAGTTTCAGGGACTGATTCACCCCTCCACTTT. This sequence joins TRBV14 and TRBJ1-6; tentative D call: TRBD1 (5 bases). The germline V gene has CDR1 SGHDN and CDR2 FVKESK. Trimming pared 1 base from V and 8 bases from J, leaving 12 bases between. This CDR3 is 15 amino acids long. Complete variable domain (other parts from reference TRBV14 and TRBJ1-6): EAGVTQFPSHSVIEKGQTVTLRCDPISGHDNLYWYRRVMGKEIKFLLHFVKESKQDESGMPNNRFLAERTGGTYSTLKVQPAELEDSGVYFCASSQVSGTDSPLHFGNGTRLTVT.

CDR3 in amino acids: CASSLVGAHEQYF. The CDR3 nucleotides read TGTGCCAGCAGCTTGGTAGGGGCCCACGAGCAGTACTTC. The chain links TRBV5-8 to TRBJ2-7, with D possibly matching TRBD1 (5 bases). V gave up 0 bases and J gave up 5 bases, with 9 bases separating them. Per germline, CDR1 SGHTS and CDR2 YDEGEE. This CDR3 is 13 amino acids long.

The DNA of the CDR3 is TGTGCCACCAGTTATTCCCCGAGCGGGGAGACCCAGTACTTC. Amino acid sequence: CATSYSPSGETQYF. The rearrangement uses TRBV15 and TRBJ2-5, with D perhaps TRBD2 (6 bases). In germline, CDR1 is LNHNV, CDR2 YYDKDF (reference sequence). The CDR3 has 14 amino acids. Between the trimmed V and J ends, which lost 6 bases and 5 bases, there was a span of 16 bases.

V usage is TRBV2 and J usage is TRBJ1-1; maybe TRBD1 (5 bases). Trimming pared 11 bases from V and 2 bases from J, leaving 18 bases between. Germline V gene sequence: CDR1 SNHLY, CDR2 FYNNEI. This CDR3 is built from 14 residues. CDR3 DNA sequence: TGTGCCGGAATTCAAGGGGATTATAACACTGAAGCTTTCTTT. Its translation is CAGIQGDYNTEAFF. The full variable domain, completed using reference TRBV2 and TRBJ1-1, is EPEVTQTPSHQVTQMGQEVILRCVPISNHLYFYWYRQILGQKVEFLVSFYNNEISEKSEIFDDQFSVERPDGSNFTLKIRSTKLEDSAMYFCAGIQGDYNTEAFFGQGTRLTVV.

This sequence joins TRBV7-3 and TRBJ2-1; 9 nucleotides agree with TRBD2. This CDR3 spans 16 amino acids. CDR1 SGHTA and CDR2 FQGTGA come from the germline V gene. V trimming: 4 bases; J trimming: 0 bases; junction bases outside the gene matches: 4. The CDR3 protein is CASSSSGGSSYNEQFF. In DNA, the CDR3 is TGTGCCAGCAGCTCCAGCGGGGGGAGCTCCTACAATGAGCAGTTCTTC.

The table lists this clone with a count of one. Other DNA sequences of this sample code for an identical CDR3. The CDR3 sequence: CATSRDLGTTGELFF. CDR3 DNA: TGTGCCACCAGCAGAGATCTGGGGACCACCGGGGAGCTGTTTTTT. V gene TRBV15 combines with J gene TRBJ2-2, with D possibly called TRBD1 or TRBD2 (5 bases each). The CDR3 sequence is 15 residues long. The V and J ends lost 0 bases and 4 bases respectively, with 9 bases between them. CDR1 is LNHNV, CDR2 YYDKDF, per germline (reference sequence).

This chain links TRBV28 with TRBJ2-7, with TRBD1 matching over 7 bases. The V gene end was trimmed by 6 bases and the J gene end by 3 bases; junction bases not matched to a gene: 5. Germline CDR1 MDHEN, CDR2 SYDVKM. The CDR3 contains 13 residues. CDR3 bases: TGTGCCAGCAGAGATACAGGGGTCTACGAGCAGTACTTC. It encodes CASRDTGVYEQYF.

The chain carries TRBV6-5 and TRBJ2-7, with D unclear. This CDR3 comprises 13 residues. V gave up 0 bases and J gave up 7 bases, with 10 bases separating them. Germline V gives CDR1 MNHEY, CDR2 SVGAGI. DNA for the CDR3: TGTGCCAGCAGTTACTCGAAGAGAGCTGAGCAGTACTTC. Its protein product is CASSYSKRAEQYF.

This chain connects TRBV11-3 to TRBJ2-7; no clear D gene. This CDR3 has 14 amino acids. V gave up 5 bases and J gave up 7 bases, with 18 bases separating them. Germline CDR1 SGHNT, CDR2 YENEEA. The CDR3 DNA is TGTGCCAGCAGCAAATCCTATGACGGGCGGGAGCAGTACTTC. It specifies CASSKSYDGREQYF.

The chain combines TRBV5-1 with TRBJ2-7, with D possibly being TRBD2 (5 bases). The ends were cut back, 1 base at V and 6 bases at J, with 11 bases in the middle. CDR3 length: 13 amino acids. CDR1 is SGHRS and CDR2 is YFSETQ in the germline V gene. CDR3 bases: TGCGCCAGCAGCTTGTTGGCAGAGGGCGAGCAGTACTTC. It encodes CASSLLAEGEQYF.

The genes are TRBV19 and TRBJ2-5; the D is unclear. V was pared by 4 bases and J by 1 base, with 19 bases between. Germline assignment: CDR1 LNHDA and CDR2 SQIVND (reference sequence). This CDR3 spans 17 amino acids. The CDR3 sequence is CASSSRDPLAVQETQYF. Here the CDR3 DNA reads TGTGCCAGTAGTAGTCGTGATCCGCTTGCGGTCCAAGAGACCCAGTACTTC.

V usage is TRBV19 and J usage is TRBJ1-2, with unresolved D. The germline gives CDR1 LNHDA, CDR2 SQIVND (reference sequence). CDR3 size: 14 residues. Trimming left V 3 bases short and J 2 bases short, with 10 bases between. In DNA, the CDR3 is TGTGCCAGTAGTATCGATTACAGCAACTATGGCTACACCTTC. It yields the protein CASSIDYSNYGYTF.

The chain uses TRBV27 and TRBJ1-6; the D is unclear. This CDR3 is 15 amino acids long. Germline V gene data show CDR1 as MNHEY and CDR2 as SMNVEV (reference sequence). The ends were cut back, 5 bases at V and 13 bases at J, with 21 bases in the middle. The chain's CDR3 is CASSPEQRVAFPLHF. The CDR3 DNA is TGTGCCAGCAGTCCCGAGCAGAGGGTGGCTTTTCCCCTCCACTTT.